This T cell receptor beta chain emerged from a study of immune cell composition in non-small cell lung cancer. Study-wide results and caveats: Shared sequences between tumour-reactive and dominant in vivo clones were not proven. Top 10 clone scores and clonality were higher in squamous than adenocarcinoma. Smoking pack-years did not significantly correlate with tumour TCR-beta clonality.

Assay: immunoSEQ multiplex PCR; the TCRdb copy retains only in-frame clones and omits some. Of 1,000 to 1,500 clones listed, approximately 74% are singletons. This clone was picked up a small number of times. Its antigen is not identified. The specimen sequenced was lung tumor tissue. The TCR comes from a human donor with non-small cell lung cancer.

CDR3 sequence: CASSPRQFSTPYEQYF. For the CDR3, the DNA is TGTGCCAGCAGCCCACGACAGTTTTCCACACCCTACGAGCAGTACTTC. The chain combines TRBV11-2 with TRBJ2-7, with D perhaps matching TRBD1 (5 bases). With 5 bases removed from V and 2 bases from J, the gap between germline ends came to 19 bases. Germline-derived CDR1 and CDR2 are SGHAT and FQNNGV. The CDR3 runs 16 residues.